This passage covers 4 T cell receptor beta chains from one sample sequenced in a study of shared T cell receptors in the human thymus. This table comes from immunoSEQ multiplex PCR, and its TCRdb copy is limited to in-frame clones, with some not included. The table lists about 540,000 clones, about four fifths of them singletons. The same data also contributed to another study, on human thymus T cells.

Sequenced sample: thymocytes. The receptors derive from a boy under three years old with a congenital heart defect.

The chain combines TRBV19 with TRBJ2-7, with D possibly being TRBD1 (5 bases). CDR3 size: 13 residues. Germline V lookup: CDR1 LNHDA, CDR2 SQIVND (reference sequence). V was trimmed by 4 bases and J by 5 bases, leaving 12 bases between them. The CDR3 DNA sequence: TGTGCCAGTAGTACTGGCAGGGTGGACGAGCAGTACTTC. Translated: CASSTGRVDEQYF.

The chain combines TRBV28 with TRBJ1-5; 9 bases fit TRBD1. CDR3 length: 20 amino acids. The germline CDR1 and CDR2 sequences are MDHEN and SYDVKM. V trimming: 5 bases; J trimming: 0 bases; junction bases outside the gene matches: 17. Here the CDR3 reads CASSPGQGTTLGYSNQPQHF. The CDR3 region has the DNA TGTGCCAGCAGTCCGGGACAGGGCACCACCTTAGGATATAGCAATCAGCCCCAGCATTTT.

V and J are TRBV7-9 and TRBJ2-1, with 13 bases aligning to TRBD2. This CDR3 is 19 amino acids long. CDR1 and CDR2 from the germline V gene are SEHNR and FQNEAQ (reference sequence). Trimming took 2 bases from V and 6 from J; bases not matched to a gene: 13. CDR3 in DNA: TGTGCCAGCAGCTTAAAACTAGCGGGAGGGCCGCATCGGTGCAATGAGCAGTTCTTC. Translating it yields CASSLKLAGGPHRCNEQFF.

This chain uses TRBV28 with TRBJ2-3; 10 bases are a match to TRBD2. The CDR3 has 15 amino acids. Germline assignment: CDR1 MDHEN and CDR2 SYDVKM. The junction had 8 bases not matched to a gene; V was cut back by 6 bases and J by 5 bases. The CDR3: CASSPASGRVDTQYF. The CDR3 DNA sequence: TGTGCCAGCAGCCCGGCTAGCGGGAGAGTAGATACGCAGTATTTT.